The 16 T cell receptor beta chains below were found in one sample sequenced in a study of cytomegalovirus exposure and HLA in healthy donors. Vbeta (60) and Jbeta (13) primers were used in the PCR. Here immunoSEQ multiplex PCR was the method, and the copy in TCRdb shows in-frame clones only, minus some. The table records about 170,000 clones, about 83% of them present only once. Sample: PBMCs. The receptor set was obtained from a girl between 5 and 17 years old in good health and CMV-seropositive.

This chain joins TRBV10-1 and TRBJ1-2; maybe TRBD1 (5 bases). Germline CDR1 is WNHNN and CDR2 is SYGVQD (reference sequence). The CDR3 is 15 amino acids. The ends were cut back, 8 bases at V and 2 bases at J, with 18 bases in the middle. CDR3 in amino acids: CASLGGYGGNYGYTF. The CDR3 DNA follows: TGCGCCAGCCTAGGCGGGTACGGGGGGAACTATGGCTACACCTTC.

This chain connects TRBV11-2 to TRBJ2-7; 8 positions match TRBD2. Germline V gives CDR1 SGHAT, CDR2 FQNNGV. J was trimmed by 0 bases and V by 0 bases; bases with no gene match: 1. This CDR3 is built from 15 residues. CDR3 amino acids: CASSLDGTSSYEQYF. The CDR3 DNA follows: TGTGCCAGCAGCTTAGATGGGACTAGCTCCTACGAGCAGTACTTC.

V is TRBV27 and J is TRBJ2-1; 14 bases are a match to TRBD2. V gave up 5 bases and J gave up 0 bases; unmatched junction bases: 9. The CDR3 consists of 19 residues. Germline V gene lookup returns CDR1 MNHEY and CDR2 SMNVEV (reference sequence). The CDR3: CASSPTLGLAGGSYNEQFF. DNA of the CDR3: TGTGCCAGCAGTCCCACCCTCGGACTAGCGGGGGGCTCCTACAATGAGCAGTTCTTC.

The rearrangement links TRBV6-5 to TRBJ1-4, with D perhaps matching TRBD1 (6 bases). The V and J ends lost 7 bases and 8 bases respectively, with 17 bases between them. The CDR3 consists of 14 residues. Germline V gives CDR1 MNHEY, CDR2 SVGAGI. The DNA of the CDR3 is TGTGCCAGCAACACAAAAGGGGGTGTAGAAAAACTGTTTTTT. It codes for CASNTKGGVEKLFF.

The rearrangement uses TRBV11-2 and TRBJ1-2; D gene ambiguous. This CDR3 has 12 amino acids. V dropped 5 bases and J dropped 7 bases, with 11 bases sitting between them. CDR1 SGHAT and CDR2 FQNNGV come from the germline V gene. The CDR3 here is CASSPFGGGYTF. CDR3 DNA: TGTGCCAGCAGCCCATTTGGCGGTGGCTACACCTTC.

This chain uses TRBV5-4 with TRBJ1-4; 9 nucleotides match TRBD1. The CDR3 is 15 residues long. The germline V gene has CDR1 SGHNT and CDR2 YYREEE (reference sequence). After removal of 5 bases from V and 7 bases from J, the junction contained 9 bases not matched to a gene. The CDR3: CASSFSGTGSEKLFF. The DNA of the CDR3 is TGTGCCAGCAGTTTTTCCGGGACAGGGAGTGAAAAACTGTTTTTT.

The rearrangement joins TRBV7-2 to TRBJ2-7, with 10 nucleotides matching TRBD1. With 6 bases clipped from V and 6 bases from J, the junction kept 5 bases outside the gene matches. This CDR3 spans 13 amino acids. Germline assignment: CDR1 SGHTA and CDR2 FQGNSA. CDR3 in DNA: TGTGCCAGCAGTACCGACAGGGGGCGCGAGCAGTACTTC. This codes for CASSTDRGREQYF. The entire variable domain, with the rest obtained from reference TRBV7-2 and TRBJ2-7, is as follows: GAGVSQSPSNKVTEKGKDVELRCDPISGHTALYWYRQSLGQGLEFLIYFQGNSAPDKSGLPSDRFSAERTGGSVSTLTIQRTQQEDSAVYLCASSTDRGREQYFGPGTRLTVT.

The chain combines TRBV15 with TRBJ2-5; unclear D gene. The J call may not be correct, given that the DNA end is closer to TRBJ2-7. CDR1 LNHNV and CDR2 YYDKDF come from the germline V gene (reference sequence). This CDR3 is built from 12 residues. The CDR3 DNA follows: TGTGCCACCAGCAGAGAGCTCTACGAGCAGTACTTC. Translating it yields CATSRELYEQYF.

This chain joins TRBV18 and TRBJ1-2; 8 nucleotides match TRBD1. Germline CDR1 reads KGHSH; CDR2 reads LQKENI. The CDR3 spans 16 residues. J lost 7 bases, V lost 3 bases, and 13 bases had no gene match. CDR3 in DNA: TGTGCCAGCTCACCGGACAGGGCTGATCTGGGGAGTGGCTACACCTTC. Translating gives CASSPDRADLGSGYTF.

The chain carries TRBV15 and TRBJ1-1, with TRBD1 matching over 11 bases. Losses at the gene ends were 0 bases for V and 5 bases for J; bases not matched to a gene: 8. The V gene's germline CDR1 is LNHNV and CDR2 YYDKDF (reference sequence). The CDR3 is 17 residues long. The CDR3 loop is CATSREGTGGLRTEAFF. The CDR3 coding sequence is TGTGCCACCAGCAGAGAGGGGACAGGGGGTTTGAGGACTGAAGCTTTCTTT.

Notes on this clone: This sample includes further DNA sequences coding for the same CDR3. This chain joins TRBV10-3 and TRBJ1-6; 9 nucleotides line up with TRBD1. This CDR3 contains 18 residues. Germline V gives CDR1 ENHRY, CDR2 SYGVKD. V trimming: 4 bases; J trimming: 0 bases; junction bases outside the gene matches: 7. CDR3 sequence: CAISGGTGKSSYNSPLHF. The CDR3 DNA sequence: TGTGCCATCAGTGGGGGGACAGGGAAAAGCTCCTATAATTCACCCCTCCACTTT.

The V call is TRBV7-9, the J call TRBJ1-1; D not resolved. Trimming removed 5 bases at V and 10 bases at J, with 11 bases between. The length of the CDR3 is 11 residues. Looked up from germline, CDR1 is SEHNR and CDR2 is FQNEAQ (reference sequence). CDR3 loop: CASSPREAAFF. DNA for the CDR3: TGTGCCAGCAGCCCGCGGGAGGCAGCTTTCTTT.

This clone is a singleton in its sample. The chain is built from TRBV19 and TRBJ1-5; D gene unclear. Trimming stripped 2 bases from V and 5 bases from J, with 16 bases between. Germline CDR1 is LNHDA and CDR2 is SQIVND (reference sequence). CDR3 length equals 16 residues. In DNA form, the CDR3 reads TGTGCCAGTAGTATAAAAGAGGAGACTTTAGATCAGCCCCAGCATTTT. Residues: CASSIKEETLDQPQHF.

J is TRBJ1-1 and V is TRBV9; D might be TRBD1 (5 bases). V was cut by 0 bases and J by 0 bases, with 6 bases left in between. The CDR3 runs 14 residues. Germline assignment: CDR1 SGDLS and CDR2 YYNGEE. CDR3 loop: CASSVEGLNTEAFF. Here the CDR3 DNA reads TGTGCCAGCAGCGTAGAGGGGTTGAACACTGAAGCTTTCTTT.

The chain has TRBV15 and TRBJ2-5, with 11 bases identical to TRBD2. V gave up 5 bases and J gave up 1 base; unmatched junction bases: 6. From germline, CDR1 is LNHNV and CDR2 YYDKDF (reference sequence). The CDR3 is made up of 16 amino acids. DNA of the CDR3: TGTGCCACCAGCCCACTAGCGGGAGAGTTCCAAGAGACCCAGTACTTC. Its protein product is CATSPLAGEFQETQYF.

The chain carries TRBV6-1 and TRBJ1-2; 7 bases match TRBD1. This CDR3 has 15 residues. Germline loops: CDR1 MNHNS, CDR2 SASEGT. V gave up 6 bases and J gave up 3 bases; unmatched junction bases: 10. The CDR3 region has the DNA TGTGCCAGCAGATCCGCAGGGACAGACTACTATGGCTACACCTTC. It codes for CASRSAGTDYYGYTF.